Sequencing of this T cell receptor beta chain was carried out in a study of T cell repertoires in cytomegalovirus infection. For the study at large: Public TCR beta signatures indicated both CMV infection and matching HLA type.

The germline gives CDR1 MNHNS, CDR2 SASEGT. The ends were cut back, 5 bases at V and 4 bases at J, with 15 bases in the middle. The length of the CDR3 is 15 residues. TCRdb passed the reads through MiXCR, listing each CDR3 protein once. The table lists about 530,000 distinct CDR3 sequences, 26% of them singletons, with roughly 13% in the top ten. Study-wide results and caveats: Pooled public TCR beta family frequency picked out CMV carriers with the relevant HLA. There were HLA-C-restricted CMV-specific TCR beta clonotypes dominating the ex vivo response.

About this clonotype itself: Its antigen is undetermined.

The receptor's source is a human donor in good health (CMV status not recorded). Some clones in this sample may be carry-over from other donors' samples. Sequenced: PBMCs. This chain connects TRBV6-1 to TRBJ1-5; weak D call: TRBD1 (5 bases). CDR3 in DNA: TGTGCCAGCAGTCGGACACCGAAAACGAATCAGCCCCAGCATTTT. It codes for CASSRTPKTNQPQHF.